This is a list of T cell receptor beta chains from one sample in a study of blood T cell repertoires in COVID-19. This table comes from immunoSEQ multiplex PCR, and its TCRdb copy is limited to in-frame clones, with some not included. The sample contains some 95,000 clones, over 70% of which appear only once. The sequenced sample consisted of peripheral blood. The receptors shown here come from a man aged 45-65 years who had recovered from COVID-19. Both conserved end residues are part of each CDR3. Fields, in order: V gene, D gene, J gene, clone size, CDR3 protein, CDR3 DNA. The D gene is left open where the match is weak. Where a row states a size, it is once, few, many or the class of an expanded clone; other rows omit it.

>TRBV29-1|NA|TRBJ2-3|NA
CSVLTSTDTQYF
TGCAGCGTACTGACTAGCACAGATACGCAGTATTTT
>TRBV5-1|NA|TRBJ2-1|NA
CASSLGLLGPYNEQFF
TGCGCCAGCAGCTTGGGTCTCCTGGGCCCATACAATGAGCAGTTCTTC
>TRBV7-3|NA|TRBJ1-6|NA
CASSLNGSGVSPLHF
TGTGCCAGCAGCTTAAATGGGAGTGGGGTATCACCCCTCCACTTT
>TRBV2|TRBD1|TRBJ2-7|NA
CASSLTGGKDEQYF
TGTGCCAGCAGCCTCACAGGGGGCAAAGACGAGCAGTACTTC
>TRBV5-5|TRBD1|TRBJ1-2|NA
CASSWGQGAGYTF
TGTGCCAGCAGCTGGGGACAGGGGGCTGGCTACACCTTC
>TRBV10-3|TRBD1|TRBJ2-4|NA
CAIGDSMAKNIQYF
TGTGCCATCGGGGACAGTATGGCCAAAAACATTCAGTACTTC
>TRBV25-1|NA|TRBJ1-4|NA
CASSEDRSNEKLFF
TGTGCCAGCAGTGAAGACAGGTCCAATGAAAAACTGTTTTTT
>TRBV5-1|TRBD1|TRBJ1-2|NA
CASSLVAGGFYGYTF
TGCGCCAGCAGCTTGGTAGCAGGGGGGTTCTATGGCTACACCTTC
>TRBV18|NA|TRBJ1-2|NA
CASSRNKGETRVGYTF
TGTGCCAGCTCACGCAACAAAGGGGAGACTAGAGTTGGCTACACCTTC
>TRBV19|NA|TRBJ1-1|NA
CASLGAMNTEAFF
TGTGCCAGTTTGGGGGCTATGAACACTGAAGCTTTCTTT
>TRBV6-1|TRBD2|TRBJ2-7|NA
CASSDETSAQYEQYF
TGTGCCAGCAGTGACGAGACTAGCGCCCAGTACGAGCAGTACTTC
>TRBV5-1|TRBD2|TRBJ2-3|NA
CASSLGLAGGRDTQYF
TGCGCCAGCAGCCTAGGACTAGCGGGGGGCCGAGATACGCAGTATTTT
>TRBV5-1|TRBD1|TRBJ2-5|many
CASSLTGGQETQYF
TGCGCCAGCAGCCTGACAGGGGGTCAAGAGACCCAGTACTTC
>TRBV7-2|TRBD1|TRBJ2-7|few
CASRGQGDEQYF
TGTGCCAGCAGAGGGCAGGGGGACGAGCAGTACTTC
>TRBV18|TRBD1|TRBJ2-5|NA
CASFRGQGETQYF
TGTGCCAGCTTCAGGGGGCAGGGAGAGACCCAGTACTTC
>TRBV20-1|TRBD2|TRBJ2-1|NA
CSASGLAGVGSYNEQFF
TGCAGTGCTAGTGGACTAGCGGGAGTAGGGTCCTACAATGAGCAGTTCTTC
>TRBV6-6|NA|TRBJ1-4|NA
CASIPSGYGHEKLFF
TGTGCCAGCATCCCCTCGGGGTACGGACATGAAAAACTGTTTTTT
>TRBV7-6|TRBD2|TRBJ2-1|NA
CASSTGLASSYNEQFF
TGTGCCAGCAGCACGGGACTAGCGAGCTCCTACAATGAGCAGTTCTTC
>TRBV3-1/TRBV3-2|TRBD2|TRBJ2-7|NA
CASSQQLASSSYEQYF
TGTGCCAGCAGCCAACAACTAGCGTCTAGCTCCTACGAGCAGTACTTC
>TRBV16|TRBD1|TRBJ1-5|NA
CASSRDRGDNQPQHF
TGTGCCAGCAGCCGGGACAGGGGGGACAATCAGCCCCAGCATTTT
>TRBV10-3|NA|TRBJ2-1|once
CAISSSYNEQFF
TGTGCCATCAGCAGCTCCTACAATGAGCAGTTCTTC
>TRBV4-1|TRBD1|TRBJ2-7|NA
CASSQDFKAGTGVPREYF
TGCGCCAGCAGCCAAGATTTTAAGGCGGGGACAGGGGTCCCGCGGGAGTACTTC
>TRBV5-1|NA|TRBJ2-1|many
CASSLGPSTRFYNEQFF
TGCGCCAGCAGCTTGGGACCTTCGACTAGGTTCTACAATGAGCAGTTCTTC
>TRBV19|NA|TRBJ1-4|NA
CASRMAGEKLFF
TGTGCCAGTAGGATGGCCGGGGAAAAACTGTTTTTT
>TRBV2|TRBD1|TRBJ1-6|medium-sized
CASRAGTGVYNSPLHF
TGTGCCAGCAGGGCCGGGACAGGGGTTTACAATTCACCCCTCCACTTT
>TRBV10-3|NA|TRBJ1-3|NA
CAIIGTGGNTIYF
TGTGCCATCATCGGGACTGGTGGAAACACCATATATTTT
>TRBV6-5|NA|TRBJ1-3|NA
CASSYTDLRRDTIYF
TGTGCCAGCAGTTACACAGACTTAAGGAGGGACACCATATATTTT
>TRBV5-1|NA|TRBJ1-1|NA
CASSFIPGQNTEAFF
TGCGCCAGCAGCTTTATTCCAGGGCAGAACACTGAAGCTTTCTTT
>TRBV19|NA|TRBJ1-1|NA
CASSGSRTEAFF
TGTGCCAGTAGTGGATCGAGGACTGAAGCTTTCTTT
>TRBV11-3|NA|TRBJ2-7|many
CASSSYRVPYEQYF
TGTGCCAGCAGCTCCTACAGGGTGCCCTACGAGCAGTACTTC
>TRBV19|TRBD1|TRBJ1-6|NA
CASSKDIRDRYNSPLHF
TGTGCCAGTAGCAAGGACATCCGGGACAGATATAATTCACCCCTCCACTTT
>TRBV4-1|NA|TRBJ1-2|NA
CASSQGGGRGYTF
TGCGCCAGCAGCCAAGGGGGGGGTAGGGGCTACACCTTC
>TRBV9|TRBD2|TRBJ2-5|NA
CASSGGRGIETQYF
TGTGCCAGCAGCGGCGGGAGGGGAATAGAGACCCAGTACTTC
>TRBV30|TRBD1|TRBJ1-4|NA
CAWSGGTGSREKLFF
TGTGCCTGGAGTGGGGGGACAGGGTCACGGGAAAAACTGTTTTTT
>TRBV7-3|TRBD2|TRBJ2-1|NA
CASSLGGAGEDEQFF
TGTGCCAGCAGCCTCGGGGGGGCTGGAGAAGATGAGCAGTTCTTC
>TRBV5-1|NA|TRBJ1-1|few
CASSLFGGARTEAFF
TGCGCCAGCAGCTTGTTTGGGGGCGCAAGGACTGAAGCTTTCTTT
>TRBV9|NA|TRBJ1-1|NA
CASSVDNVNTEAFF
TGTGCCAGCAGCGTAGATAATGTGAACACTGAAGCTTTCTTT
>TRBV19|NA|TRBJ2-7|NA
CASSATGAYEQYF
TGTGCCAGTAGTGCGACAGGAGCCTACGAGCAGTACTTC
>TRBV19|NA|TRBJ2-1|NA
CASSMRDNEQFF
TGTGCCAGTAGTATGCGTGACAATGAGCAGTTCTTC
>TRBV11-1|TRBD1|TRBJ2-5|NA
CASSLTQGQETQYF
TGTGCCAGCAGCTTAACACAGGGGCAAGAGACCCAGTACTTC
>TRBV3-1/TRBV3-2|TRBD1|TRBJ1-1|NA
CASSPGTVTNTEAFF
TGTGCCAGCAGCCCTGGGACAGTCACGAACACTGAAGCTTTCTTT
>TRBV9|TRBD2|TRBJ2-3|NA
CASSVGGTADTQYF
TGTGCCAGCAGCGTCGGGGGGACGGCAGATACGCAGTATTTT
>TRBV6-5|NA|TRBJ1-2|NA
CATGEQGLYGYTF
TGTGCCACCGGGGAGCAGGGGCTCTATGGCTACACCTTC
>TRBV19|NA|TRBJ1-6|NA
CASSTQNNSPLHF
TGTGCCAGTAGTACCCAAAATAATTCACCCCTCCACTTT
>TRBV7-2|NA|TRBJ1-5|NA
CASSQDWQPQHF
TGTGCCAGCAGCCAAGACTGGCAGCCCCAGCATTTT
>TRBV20-1|TRBD1|TRBJ2-1|NA
CSAYRDREFF
TGCAGTGCTTATCGGGACAGGGAGTTCTTC
>TRBV5-1|NA|TRBJ1-1|NA
CASGVIGADTEAFF
TGCGCCAGCGGCGTTATAGGGGCCGACACTGAAGCTTTCTTT
>TRBV28|NA|TRBJ1-1|NA
CASSLGRNTEAFF
TGTGCCAGCAGCTTGGGCCGAAACACTGAAGCTTTCTTT
>TRBV6-1|TRBD2|TRBJ2-7|once
CASSDLAEPSYEQYF
TGTGCCAGCAGTGATCTAGCGGAACCTTCCTACGAGCAGTACTTC
>TRBV7-9|NA|TRBJ1-2|NA
CASSLEQGTYGYTF
TGTGCCAGCAGCTTAGAGCAGGGCACCTATGGCTACACCTTC